What follows are 8 T cell receptor beta chains derived from one specimen sequenced in a study of cytomegalovirus exposure and HLA in healthy donors. The study ran its PCR with 60 Vbeta and 13 Jbeta primers. The table came from immunoSEQ multiplex PCR; TCRdb's copy has only in-frame clones and leaves some out. This table holds about 130,000 clones, around 78% found once. Specimen: PBMCs. Receptors originate from a woman between 50 and 59 years old in good health and CMV-seronegative.

This clone was seen a few times. This sequence joins TRBV4-3 and TRBJ1-4; 8 nucleotides align to TRBD1. The germline CDR1 and CDR2 sequences are LGHNA and YSLEER. CDR3 length equals 17 residues. The V gene end was trimmed by 3 bases and the J gene end by 0 bases; junction bases not matched to a gene: 6. CDR3 residues: CASSHGGDRTTNEKLFF. DNA of the CDR3: TGCGCCAGCAGCCATGGGGGGGACAGGACAACTAATGAAAAACTGTTTTTT.

The chain carries TRBV7-9 and TRBJ2-1; 12 positions agree with TRBD2. The V and J ends lost 7 bases and 0 bases, in that order; junction bases with no gene match: 13. Germline loops: CDR1 SEHNR, CDR2 FQNEAQ (reference sequence). This CDR3 is 19 amino acids long. CDR3 loop: CASTLTGTSGPSSYNEQFF. CDR3 in DNA: TGTGCCAGCACCTTGACCGGGACTAGCGGGCCTAGCTCCTACAATGAGCAGTTCTTC.

J is TRBJ2-7 and V is TRBV15, with D tentatively TRBD1 (5 bases). The CDR3 spans 14 residues. CDR1 is LNHNV, CDR2 YYDKDF, per germline (reference sequence). Trimming cost V 0 bases and J 3 bases, with 9 bases left between them. CDR3 coding DNA: TGTGCCACCAGCAGAGACAGGGTGGGCTACGAGCAGTACTTC. Translated, it gives CATSRDRVGYEQYF. The full variable domain, rest sourced from reference TRBV15 and TRBJ2-7, is DAMVIQNPRYQVTQFGKPVTLSCSQTLNHNVMYWYQQKSSQAPKLLFHYYDKDFNNEADTPDNFQSRRPNTSFCFLDIRSPGLGDTAMYLCATSRDRVGYEQYFGPGTRLTVT.

This rearrangement joins TRBV7-8 to TRBJ2-7, with a possible D match to TRBD1 (5 bases). The CDR3 totals 14 residues. Germline CDR1 reads SGHVS; CDR2 reads FQNEAQ. V was trimmed by 10 bases and J by 4 bases, leaving 20 bases between them. The CDR3 nucleotides read TGTGCCACAGGGTCCCTGGGAAAGCCGTACGAGCAGTACTTC. Its protein product is CATGSLGKPYEQYF.

J is TRBJ2-1 and V is TRBV19, with 11 bases identical to TRBD2. This CDR3 is built from 17 residues. V shed 7 bases and J 0 bases; nucleotides not matched to a gene: 8. CDR1 is LNHDA and CDR2 is SQIVND in the germline V gene (reference sequence). CDR3 region: CASTMIAGGVSYNEQFF. CDR3 coding DNA: TGTGCCAGTACGATGATAGCGGGAGGGGTCTCCTACAATGAGCAGTTCTTC.

DNA of the CDR3: TGTGCCAGCAGCCAAGATGGAGGCGGGGGGAACCGAGCCCAGCCCCAGCATTTT. This gives the protein CASSQDGGGGNRAQPQHF. The rearrangement uses TRBV4-2 and TRBJ1-5; TRBD1 is a possible D gene (5 bases). Trimming removed 0 bases from V and 7 bases from J, with 22 bases in between. Germline CDR1 is LGHNA and CDR2 is YNFKEQ. This CDR3 has 18 amino acids.

CDR3 coding DNA: TGTGCTAGTGGTTTGGCCCAGGGGGCTGTGGGCAATCAGCCCCAGCATTTT. Its protein product is CASGLAQGAVGNQPQHF. This rearrangement joins TRBV12-5 to TRBJ1-5; 8 bases are a match to TRBD1. CDR1 and CDR2 from the germline V gene are LGHNT and FRNRAP. The CDR3 is 17 residues long. Trimming at V came to 1 base and at J to 2 bases, leaving 7 bases not matched to a gene.

The CDR3 nucleotides read TGTGCCAGCTTCGAGGGGGCGCGGGAGACCCAGTACTTC. This translates into CASFEGARETQYF. V usage is TRBV28 and J usage is TRBJ2-5, with TRBD1 identical over 7 bases. Germline CDR1 is MDHEN and CDR2 is SYDVKM. The CDR3 is 13 amino acids. Losses at the gene ends were 8 bases for V and 5 bases for J; bases not matched to a gene: 8.